The entry below gives a single T cell receptor beta chain sequence along with its context. Germline V CDR1 and CDR2: LNHDA, SQIVND (reference sequence). The CDR3 runs 13 residues. V was shortened by 1 base and J by 4 bases, with 6 bases between the two germline ends. The record originates from a study of blood T cell repertoires in COVID-19. Study in general: Nucleic acid was either cDNA or gDNA, and it came from T cells, B-cell-depleted T cells, or PBMCs.

TCRdb's copy holds only in-frame clones and misses some; the assay was immunoSEQ multiplex PCR. This sample carries nearly 200,000 clones, approximately 84% of them seen once, and the ten largest clones take about 6.9%. V usage is TRBV19 and J usage is TRBJ2-3; D is uncertain. This clonotype was sampled from a human donor with acute or convalescent COVID-19. The donor label of this sample is uncertain. Specimen: peripheral blood. CDR3 in DNA: TGTGCCAGTAGTATAGTGGGCCCAGATACGCAGTATTTT. Translation: CASSIVGPDTQYF.